What follows are 6 T cell receptor beta chains derived from one specimen sequenced in a study of cytomegalovirus exposure and HLA in healthy donors. Primers included in the PCR were 60 Vbeta and 13 Jbeta primers. Only in-frame clones appear in the TCRdb table, and some are missing; sequencing was by immunoSEQ multiplex PCR. Among about 57,000 clones listed, more than 70% were seen once. Sequenced material: PBMCs. These receptor sequences come from a man younger than 45 in good health and CMV-seropositive.

This sequence joins TRBV6-5 and TRBJ1-2; TRBD1 matches 9 bases. This CDR3 contains 15 residues. Germline V lookup: CDR1 MNHEY, CDR2 SVGAGI. The V and J ends lost 7 bases and 4 bases, in that order; junction bases with no gene match: 10. DNA of the CDR3: TGTGCCAGCACCCACTCGGGACAGGGAGCCTATGGCTACACCTTC. As protein: CASTHSGQGAYGYTF.

This clone occurred a few times. This chain connects TRBV19 to TRBJ1-5; D uncertain. Looked up from germline, CDR1 is LNHDA and CDR2 is SQIVND (reference sequence). This CDR3 is 13 amino acids long. Trimming pared 7 bases from V and 4 bases from J, leaving 11 bases between. CDR3 bases: TGTGCCAGTAAACGGGAATGGAATCAGCCCCAGCATTTT. This sequence encodes CASKREWNQPQHF.

The chain joins TRBV27 to TRBJ1-6; D not certain. The length of the CDR3 is 15 residues. The V end was cut by 2 bases, the J end by 0 bases, with 5 bases between. Germline V CDR1 and CDR2: MNHEY, SMNVEV (reference sequence). The DNA for the CDR3 is TGTGCCAGCAGTTTAGGGAGCTCCTATAATTCACCCCTCCACTTT. It specifies CASSLGSSYNSPLHF.

The J gene is TRBJ1-1, the V gene TRBV29-1; possibly TRBD1 for D (5 bases). Germline lookup yields CDR1 SQVTM and CDR2 ANQGSEA. The CDR3 consists of 14 residues. V was cut by 3 bases and J by 7 bases, with 18 bases left in between. CDR3 region: CSVDPSGGEHEAFF. In nucleotides, the CDR3 is TGCAGCGTTGACCCTTCGGGGGGGGAACATGAAGCTTTCTTT. The full variable domain, in which reference TRBV29-1 and TRBJ1-1 provide the parts outside the CDR3, is SAVISQKPSRDICQRGTSLTIQCQVDSQVTMMFWYRQQPGQSLTLIATANQGSEATYESGFVIDKFPISRPNLTFSTLTVSNMSPEDSSIYLCSVDPSGGEHEAFFGQGTRLTVV.

This chain joins TRBV11-2 and TRBJ1-5, with 7 positions matching TRBD1. The CDR3 is made up of 14 amino acids. Germline V lookup: CDR1 SGHAT, CDR2 FQNNGV. V shed 5 bases and J 4 bases; nucleotides not matched to a gene: 5. CDR3 region: CASSGGTDNQPQHF. For the CDR3, the DNA is TGTGCCAGCAGCGGCGGGACAGATAATCAGCCCCAGCATTTT.

This chain joins TRBV4-3 and TRBJ2-3; 10 bases match TRBD2. Germline V gene lookup returns CDR1 LGHNA and CDR2 YSLEER. The ends lost 2 bases at V and 3 bases at J; junction bases unmatched: 8. The CDR3 spans 17 residues. CDR3 sequence reads: CASSQSRASGGTDTQYF. CDR3 nucleotide sequence: TGCGCCAGCAGCCAATCGAGGGCTAGCGGGGGAACAGATACGCAGTATTTT.